This is a list of T cell receptor beta chains from one sample in a study of cytomegalovirus exposure and HLA in healthy donors. Only in-frame clones appear in the TCRdb table, and some are missing; sequencing was by immunoSEQ multiplex PCR. The data show under 200,000 clones, 65% to 85% seen once. The sample was PBMCs. These receptors came from a male donor in good health and CMV-seropositive. The CDR3 runs from the conserved cysteine through the conserved F or W. D genes are given only for firm matches. Expanded clones get a size class; other rows say once, few or many, or leave the size out.

j_call | v_call | d_call | clone_size | cdr3_nt | cdr3_aa
TRBJ1-4 | TRBV19 | TRBD1 | few | TGTGCCAGTAGTATAAACACTGGGACAGCGGGAAAACTGTTTTTT | CASSINTGTAGKLFF
TRBJ2-1 | TRBV6-4 | TRBD1 | - | TGTGCCAGCAGTGACCAAGGGACAGTTAGTGAGCAGTTCTTC | CASSDQGTVSEQFF
TRBJ2-7 | TRBV4-2 | - | - | TGTGCCAGCAGCCAACCTGGAGAGAGGAGCTCCTACGAGCAGTACTTC | CASSQPGERSSYEQYF
TRBJ1-5 | TRBV6-6 | - | - | TGTGCCAGCACCTCAGTGGGGGGAGTTCAGCCCCAGCATTTT | CASTSVGGVQPQHF
TRBJ1-1 | TRBV5-4 | - | - | TGTGCCAGCAGCATGGGGGGCCTGAACACTGAAGCTTTCTTT | CASSMGGLNTEAFF
TRBJ1-3 | TRBV9 | TRBD1 | - | TGTGCCAGCAGCGTATTGACAGGGAGGTCTGGAAACACCATATATTTT | CASSVLTGRSGNTIYF
TRBJ1-2 | TRBV4-1 | - | - | TGCGCCAGCAGCCAAGTTGTGTGGATCCCGGGCCGAGGGGGCTACACCTTC | CASSQVVWIPGRGGYTF
TRBJ1-6 | TRBV18 | - | - | TGTGCCAGCTCACCACTACAGGGCCAGGGTTCACCCCTCCACTTT | CASSPLQGQGSPLHF
TRBJ2-7 | TRBV5-5 | TRBD2 | - | TGTGCCAGCAGCACCGGGGGGGGGAACTACGAGCAGTACTTC | CASSTGGGNYEQYF
TRBJ1-1 | TRBV30 | TRBD1 | - | TGTGCCTGGAGAGAACCGGGACAGGGAAACACTGAAGCTTTCTTT | CAWREPGQGNTEAFF
TRBJ2-5 | TRBV5-1 | TRBD1 | - | TGCGCCAGCAGCAGAGGGACAGTCCCCCAAGAGACCCAGTACTTC | CASSRGTVPQETQYF
TRBJ2-7 | TRBV14 | - | - | TGTGCCAGCAGCCTCATTAGCGGAGGGGACTACGAGCAGTACTTC | CASSLISGGDYEQYF
TRBJ2-3 | TRBV7-2 | TRBD2 | - | TGTGCCAGCAGCGTCAGGACTAGCGGGAGCACAGATACGCAGTATTTT | CASSVRTSGSTDTQYF
TRBJ1-1 | TRBV6-5 | - | - | TGTGCCAGCACTCTCGCCCGAGGAACTGAAGCTTTCTTT | CASTLARGTEAFF
TRBJ1-1 | TRBV29-1 | - | - | TGCAGCGCTACTAACACTGAAGCTTTCTTT | CSATNTEAFF
TRBJ2-1 | TRBV30 | - | - | TGTGCCTGGAGTAGAAGTAAGAGGCTAGCTGTGTCCACTGAGCAGTTCTTC | CAWSRSKRLAVSTEQFF
TRBJ2-2 | TRBV11-2 | - | few | TGTGCCAGCAGCTTTATCGCCGGGGAGCTGTTTTTT | CASSFIAGELFF
TRBJ1-2 | TRBV7-9 | TRBD1 | few | TGTGCCAGCAGCTTGCTGGGACAGGTCTATGGCTACACCTTC | CASSLLGQVYGYTF
TRBJ1-5 | TRBV2 | - | - | TGTGCCAGCAGTGACAGGGTTACCTATAGCAATCAGCCCCAGCATTTT | CASSDRVTYSNQPQHF
TRBJ2-1 | TRBV12-2 | - | - | TGTGCAAGTCGCTTAGCGAGGACTAGCGGGAGCAATGAGCAGTTCTTC | CASRLARTSGSNEQFF
TRBJ1-1 | TRBV2 | - | few | TGTGCCAGAGCAAGCGGGGACACTGAAGCTTTCTTT | CARASGDTEAFF
TRBJ2-5 | TRBV6-4 | TRBD1 | few | TGTGCCAGCACTCCGGGACAGCAAGAGACCCAGTACTTC | CASTPGQQETQYF
TRBJ2-7 | TRBV25-1 | TRBD1 | - | TGTGCCAGCAGTCGCCTGACAGGGGGGTCCTACGAGCAGTACTTC | CASSRLTGGSYEQYF
TRBJ2-1 | TRBV11-3 | TRBD2 | - | TGTGCCAGCAGCTTAGGGAAGACTAGCGGGGACGTCTACAATGAGCAGTTCTTC | CASSLGKTSGDVYNEQFF
TRBJ2-7 | TRBV30 | TRBD2 | - | TGTGCCTGGGCGGGACTAGCGGGAACGGTGGACGAGCAGTACTTC | CAWAGLAGTVDEQYF
TRBJ2-2 | TRBV13 | - | - | TGTGCCAGCAGCTTAAAGGGGGGGACTAACACCGGGGAGCTGTTTTTT | CASSLKGGTNTGELFF
TRBJ2-7 | TRBV7-9 | TRBD2 | - | TGTGCCAGCAGCGACACCGGGACTAGCGGAGACTACGAGCAGTACTTC | CASSDTGTSGDYEQYF
TRBJ1-1 | TRBV11-3 | - | few | TGTGCCAGCAGGGGCAGGGCAAACACTGAAGCTTTCTTT | CASRGRANTEAFF
TRBJ2-1 | TRBV28 | TRBD1 | once | TGTGCCAGCGGCCCGCCGGGACAGGAGTACAATGAGCAGTTCTTC | CASGPPGQEYNEQFF
TRBJ2-1 | TRBV28 | TRBD2 | - | TGTGCCAGCAAGGATAGCGGGATTTCCAGGGGTGAGCAGTTCTTC | CASKDSGISRGEQFF
TRBJ2-7 | TRBV11-2 | - | - | TGTGCCAGCAGCTTAGAGAGAGCGGGCTACGAGCAGTACTTC | CASSLERAGYEQYF
TRBJ1-4 | TRBV7-8 | - | - | TGTGCCAGCAGCTCCGGGACAAGGACTGAAAAACTGTTTTTT | CASSSGTRTEKLFF
TRBJ1-2 | TRBV2 | - | - | TGTGCCAGCAGTGGTTTCAGGGGAACTAACTATGGCTACACCTTC | CASSGFRGTNYGYTF
TRBJ2-1 | TRBV5-1 | TRBD2 | - | TGCGCCAGCAGCTTGACTAGCGGGACCCTCAATGAGCAGTTCTTC | CASSLTSGTLNEQFF
TRBJ2-7 | TRBV11-2 | TRBD1 | - | TGTGCCAGCAGCTCCCCCAGGGGGCTCTCCTACGAGCAGTACTTC | CASSSPRGLSYEQYF
TRBJ2-7 | TRBV11-3 | TRBD2 | - | TGTGCCAGCAGCACCCAGGGACTAGCGGGAGTCTACGAGCAGTACTTC | CASSTQGLAGVYEQYF
TRBJ1-2 | TRBV30 | - | few | TGTGCCTGGAGTGCAGACAGCGCGCTAGGCTATGGCTACACCTTC | CAWSADSALGYGYTF
TRBJ2-3 | TRBV21-1 | - | - | TGTGCCAGACTAGCGAAGAGCACAGATACGCAGTATTTT | CARLAKSTDTQYF
TRBJ1-2 | TRBV6-6 | - | - | TGTGCCAGCAGCAGGGGAATACGAGGCTACACCTTC | CASSRGIRGYTF
TRBJ2-5 | TRBV25-1 | TRBD2 | once | TGTGCCAGCAGTGAATATAGACTAGCTGAGACCCAGTACTTC | CASSEYRLAETQYF
TRBJ2-1 | TRBV15 | TRBD2 | - | TGTGCCACCTGTGGGGGGAGGGGATACAATGAGCAGTTCTTC | CATCGGRGYNEQFF
TRBJ2-5 | TRBV7-9 | TRBD2 | - | TGTGCCAGCAGCTTACGTGGCGGGAGGTTTGGGGAGACCCAGTACTTC | CASSLRGGRFGETQYF
TRBJ1-3 | TRBV6-1 | - | - | TGTGCCAGCACCAGGGGCCCCGGAAACACCATATATTTT | CASTRGPGNTIYF
TRBJ1-2 | TRBV20-1 | - | - | TGCAGAAGCGGCGGTTATGGCTACACCTTC | CRSGGYGYTF
TRBJ2-7 | TRBV7-9 | - | - | TGTGCCAGCGGCGGGACTGTCTCCTACGAGCAGTACTTC | CASGGTVSYEQYF
TRBJ2-1 | TRBV4-3 | TRBD2 | few | TGCGCCAGCAGCCAAGATATTTGGACTAGTGCCCCCAATGAGCAGTTCTTC | CASSQDIWTSAPNEQFF
TRBJ1-1 | TRBV6-7 | - | - | TGTGCCAGCAGTTACCAGCAGGAGCCGGGAGCCCCTAGGGTTAATCTGGAAGCCACTGAAGCTTTCTTT | CASSYQQEPGAPRVNLEATEAFF
TRBJ1-1 | TRBV19 | - | - | TGTGCCAGTAGTATAGCTGGGACAAGGTTCACTGAAGCTTTCTTT | CASSIAGTRFTEAFF
TRBJ2-3 | TRBV11-3 | TRBD2 | - | TGTGCCAGCAGCTCTCGGACTAGCGGGAGAAGCACAGATACGCAGTATTTT | CASSSRTSGRSTDTQYF
TRBJ1-2 | TRBV30 | - | - | TGTGCCTGTCCCCCCGGATTGACACCCGATCGTGGCTACACCTTC | CACPPGLTPDRGYTF
TRBJ2-7 | TRBV2 | - | few | TGTGCCAGCAGTGAAGCCCGGGTGGAGCAGTACTTC | CASSEARVEQYF
TRBJ2-7 | TRBV6-4 | TRBD2 | - | TGTGCCAGCAGTGAACGCAGGCGGGAGGTTGCCTACGAGCAGTACTTC | CASSERRREVAYEQYF